The 15 T cell receptor beta chains presented below share a single source sample, sequenced in a study of response to subunit inactivated influenza vaccine. TCRdb reanalysed the RT-PCR reads using MiXCR and keeps one entry per CDR3 protein. Of approximately 300,000 distinct CDR3 sequences listed, roughly 22% are singletons. Source: PBMCs from blood, taken about 20 months after vaccination. These receptors were collected from a man aged 45-69 years who received an inactivated influenza vaccine.

The V gene is TRBV30, the J gene TRBJ1-3, with 7 bases aligning to TRBD1. Germline values: CDR1 GTSNPN, CDR2 SVGIG (reference sequence). This CDR3 comprises 16 residues. The junction had 8 bases not matched to a gene; V was cut back by 3 bases and J by 0 bases. CDR3 residues: CAWRTKGQNSGNTIYF. The CDR3 DNA is TGTGCCTGGAGGACGAAGGGACAGAACTCTGGAAACACCATATATTTT.

This rearrangement joins TRBV5-6 to TRBJ2-2, with TRBD2 matching 8 bases. CDR3 size: 16 residues. Germline CDR1 and CDR2: SGHDT and YYEEEE. The V segment lost 6 bases and the J segment 6 bases; nucleotides outside the gene matches: 13. CDR3 amino acids: CASNNLLVGGAGELFF. The CDR3 DNA follows: TGTGCCAGCAACAATCTACTAGTCGGGGGGGCCGGGGAGCTGTTTTTT.

As to this clonotype: Mismatch with germline at one junction end may stem from a read error. The V and J genes are TRBV29-1 and TRBJ1-1; D ambiguous. Germline lookup yields CDR1 SQVTM and CDR2 ANQGSEA. The CDR3 sequence is 11 residues long. CDR3 region: CSVLMNTGAFF. Written as DNA, the CDR3 is TGCAGCGTATTGATGAACACTGGAGCTTTCTTT.

V gene TRBV12-3 or TRBV12-4 combines with J gene TRBJ2-7; D unresolved. This CDR3 has 14 amino acids. V shed 2 bases and J shed 2 bases, with 10 bases lying between them. CDR3 nucleotide sequence: TGTGCCAGCAGTTTAAAAGTGGACGCCTACGAGCAGTACTTC. Encoded protein: CASSLKVDAYEQYF.

This clonotype was found a few times. The CDR3 DNA follows: TGTGCCAGCAGCCCCAGCGCCGGGACAGGGCCTAACTATGGCTACACCTTC. Its protein is CASSPSAGTGPNYGYTF. The gene calls are TRBV7-8 and TRBJ1-2; 9 bases match TRBD1. This CDR3 has 17 amino acids. Germline V gene data show CDR1 as SGHVS and CDR2 as FQNEAQ. The trim removed 5 bases at V and 0 bases at J, leaving 10 bases unmatched.

The chain uses TRBV6-5 and TRBJ2-2, with D perhaps being TRBD1 or TRBD2 (6 bases each). CDR1 is MNHEY, CDR2 SVGAGI, per germline. The CDR3 spans 15 residues. Trimming pared 0 bases from V and 7 bases from J, leaving 12 bases between. The CDR3 bases are TGTGCCAGCAGTTACTCAGGGGGAGGCCACGGGGAGCTGTTTTTT. Amino acids: CASSYSGGGHGELFF.

This clonotype was counted many times. V gene TRBV6-2 or TRBV6-3 combines with J gene TRBJ1-5, with D tentatively TRBD1 (6 bases). V lost 0 bases and J 4 bases, leaving 16 bases between the germline ends. Germline loops: CDR1 MNHEY, CDR2 SVGEGT. The CDR3 runs 17 residues. The CDR3 DNA is TGTGCCAGCAGTTACTCGTTTGGACAGCGACGAAATCAGCCCCAGCATTTT. Translating gives CASSYSFGQRRNQPQHF.

In this sample, this clonotype turned up once. Because it lacks the conserved phenylalanine or tryptophan at the end, this CDR3 is likely a read error. The V call is TRBV19, the J call TRBJ1-5, with no clear D. In germline, CDR1 is LNHDA, CDR2 SQIVND (reference sequence). The CDR3 spans 17 residues. Trimming cost V 6 bases and J 0 bases, with 18 bases left between them. The CDR3 coding sequence is TGTGCCAGTAGCGTCCCCGGGGTAGATAGTAGCAATCAGCCCCAGCATTAT. It specifies CASSVPGVDSSNQPQHY.

The chain couples TRBV27 to TRBJ1-4; no clear D. The CDR3 loop spans 13 amino acids. Per germline, CDR1 MNHEY and CDR2 SMNVEV (reference sequence). V gave up 2 bases and J gave up 8 bases, with 9 bases separating them. In DNA form, the CDR3 reads TGTGCCAGCAGTTTAGTATTGGGAGAAAAACTGTTTTTT. This codes for CASSLVLGEKLFF.

The table lists this clonotype with a few counts. J is TRBJ2-7 and V is TRBV12-3 or TRBV12-4; D remains ambiguous. Trimming cost V 6 bases and J 0 bases, with 12 bases left between them. This CDR3 contains 14 residues. CDR3 in amino acids: CASSIAGSSYEQYF. The CDR3 bases are TGTGCCAGCAGCATCGCCGGCTCCTCCTACGAGCAGTACTTC.

V usage is TRBV12-3 or TRBV12-4 and J usage is TRBJ2-3; 7 bases agree with TRBD2. Germline trimming cut 5 bases from V and 5 bases from J; bases unmatched to any gene: 7. The CDR3 covers 14 residues. The DNA of the CDR3 is TGTGCCAGCAGTCTTGGGACTACCGGAGATACGCAGTATTTT. Protein: CASSLGTTGDTQYF.

Only a few counts were recorded for this clonotype. This rearrangement joins TRBV20-1 to TRBJ1-2; D not certain. Germline assignment: CDR1 DFQATT and CDR2 SNEGSKA (reference sequence). The CDR3 consists of 11 residues. V lost 6 bases, J lost 7 bases, and 12 bases lay in between. Here the CDR3 reads CSAPNMGGYTF. The CDR3 coding sequence is TGCAGTGCGCCAAACATGGGTGGCTACACCTTC.

This clonotype was counted between two and nine times. The chain recombines TRBV27 with TRBJ2-2; D gene ambiguous. Per germline, CDR1 MNHEY and CDR2 SMNVEV (reference sequence). The CDR3 has 14 residues. The V end lost 1 base, the J end lost 1 base, and 4 bases lay between the germline ends. The CDR3 bases are TGTGCCAGCAGTTTATACAGGAACACCGGGGAGCTGTTTTTT. It is translated as CASSLYRNTGELFF.

The sample holds many counts of this clonotype. J is TRBJ2-7 and V is TRBV5-1, with 9 positions matching TRBD1. There are 12 residues in the CDR3. Germline V gives CDR1 SGHRS, CDR2 YFSETQ. V trimming: 4 bases; J trimming: 6 bases; junction bases outside the gene matches: 2. The CDR3 DNA sequence: TGCGCCAGCAGCCGGGACAGGGTCGAGCAGTACTTC. Its translation: CASSRDRVEQYF.

This clonotype was detected only a few times. J is TRBJ2-3 and V is TRBV6-6; D is perhaps TRBD2 (6 bases). Germline assignment: CDR1 MNHNY and CDR2 SVGAGI (reference sequence). Trimming took off 4 bases at V and 6 bases at J, with 11 bases between the two ends. This CDR3 is 13 amino acids long. CDR3 loop: CASSFGTSDTQYF. As DNA, the CDR3 is TGTGCCAGCAGTTTTGGTACTAGCGATACGCAGTATTTT.